These T cell receptor beta chains were read from a single sample in a study of patients and donors after allogeneic stem cell transplantation. From the RT-PCR reads, TCRdb called clonotypes with MiXCR, one entry per CDR3 protein. The table includes 200,000 to 250,000 distinct CDR3 sequences, about 37% detected once. Sequencing input: blood, either unsorted or a sorted T cell fraction (not recorded which). These receptors originate from a human donor who was either an allogeneic HSCT recipient or a stem cell or donor lymphocyte infusion donor (not recorded which). It is not recorded whose cells these are; they may come from a transplant donor. Both conserved end residues are part of each CDR3. A D gene is named only where the DNA matches it firmly. Size tells how often a clone was seen (once, few, many) or the class of an expanded clone, and some rows leave it out.

V gene: TRBV9
clone size: NA
J gene: TRBJ1-4
D gene: NA
CDR3 DNA: TGTGCCAGCAGCCCCACTTTAGGATATGAAAAACTGTTTTTT
CDR3 protein: CASSPTLGYEKLFF

V gene: TRBV9
clone size: NA
J gene: TRBJ1-1
D gene: NA
CDR3 DNA: TGTGCCAGCAGCCCTCAGACAGGTCTTAACACTGAAGCTTTCTTT
CDR3 protein: CASSPQTGLNTEAFF

V gene: TRBV28
clone size: NA
J gene: TRBJ1-1
D gene: NA
CDR3 DNA: TGTGCCAGCAGTTCCGGGAGCACCCGCACTGAAGCTTTCTTT
CDR3 protein: CASSSGSTRTEAFF

V gene: TRBV20-1
clone size: NA
J gene: TRBJ1-5
D gene: NA
CDR3 DNA: TGCAGTGCTCTAGGGAATAGCAATCAGCCCCAGCATTTT
CDR3 protein: CSALGNSNQPQHF

V gene: TRBV20-1
clone size: NA
J gene: TRBJ1-1
D gene: TRBD1
CDR3 DNA: TGCAGTGCTGGGCAGGGGGCGAACACTGAAGCTTTCTTT
CDR3 protein: CSAGQGANTEAFF

V gene: TRBV18
clone size: few
J gene: TRBJ1-5
D gene: TRBD1
CDR3 DNA: TGTGCCAGCTCACAGGTTGGACAGGGGGACTATCAGCCCCAGCATTTT
CDR3 protein: CASSQVGQGDYQPQHF

V gene: TRBV12-3/TRBV12-4
clone size: few
J gene: TRBJ2-2
D gene: NA
CDR3 DNA: TGTGCCAGCATAGGGGCCTTTAACACCGGGGAGCTGTTTTTT
CDR3 protein: CASIGAFNTGELFF

V gene: TRBV20-1
clone size: NA
J gene: TRBJ2-1
D gene: NA
CDR3 DNA: TGCAGTGCTTTCAACGCGGGTGAGCAGTTCTTC
CDR3 protein: CSAFNAGEQFF

V gene: TRBV5-1
clone size: NA
J gene: TRBJ1-2
D gene: TRBD1
CDR3 DNA: TGCGCCAGCAGTCCACAGGGGGCTGTGGCTGGCTACACCTTC
CDR3 protein: CASSPQGAVAGYTF

V gene: TRBV10-3
clone size: few
J gene: TRBJ1-1
D gene: TRBD1
CDR3 DNA: TGTGCCATCAAAGGCAGGGGGCAATTCGTTGAAGCTTTCTTT
CDR3 protein: CAIKGRGQFVEAFF